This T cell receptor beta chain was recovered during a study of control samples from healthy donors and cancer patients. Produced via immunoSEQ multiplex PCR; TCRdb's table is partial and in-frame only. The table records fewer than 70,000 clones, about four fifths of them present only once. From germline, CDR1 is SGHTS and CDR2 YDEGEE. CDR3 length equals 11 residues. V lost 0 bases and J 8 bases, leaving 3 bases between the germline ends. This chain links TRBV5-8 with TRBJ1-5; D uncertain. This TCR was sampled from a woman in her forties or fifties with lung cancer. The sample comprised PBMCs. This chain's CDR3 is CASSLDKPQHF. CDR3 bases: TGTGCCAGCAGCTTGGATAAGCCCCAGCATTTT.